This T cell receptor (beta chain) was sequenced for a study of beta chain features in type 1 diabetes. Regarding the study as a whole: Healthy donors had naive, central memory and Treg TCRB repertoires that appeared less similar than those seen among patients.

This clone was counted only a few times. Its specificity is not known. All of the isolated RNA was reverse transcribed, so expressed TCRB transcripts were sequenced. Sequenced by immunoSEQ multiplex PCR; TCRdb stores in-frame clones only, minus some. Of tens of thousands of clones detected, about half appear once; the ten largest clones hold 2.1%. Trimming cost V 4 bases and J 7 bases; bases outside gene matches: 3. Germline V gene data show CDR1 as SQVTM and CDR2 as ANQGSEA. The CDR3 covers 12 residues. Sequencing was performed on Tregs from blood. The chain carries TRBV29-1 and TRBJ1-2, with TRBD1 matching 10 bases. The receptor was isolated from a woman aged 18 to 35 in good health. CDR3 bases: TGCAGCGTTGGACAGGGGGCGGGTGGCTACACCTTC. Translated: CSVGQGAGGYTF.